This T cell receptor (beta chain) was recorded in a study of shared clonotypes between healthy human individuals. Study findings and constraints: Several donors held about 5% of naive CD4 clonotypes in common. Although depth was large, rarefaction showed that sequencing of the sorted subsets was incomplete.

CDR3 length equals 14 residues. Per the germline V gene, CDR1 is SGDLS and CDR2 is YYNGEE. Deletions cut 0 bases from V and 2 bases from J, with 7 bases between. Both subsets, CD45RA+ naive and CD45RA-negative memory, were split from the CD4+ cells. The data were produced by immunoSEQ multiplex PCR, yet TCRdb's version contains in-frame clones alone and is incomplete. The table lists millions of clones, approximately 93% of them singletons. In the case of this clone: What it binds is not known. In the same sample, other DNA sequences code for this CDR3.

The rearrangement uses TRBV9 and TRBJ2-3; a possible D gene is TRBD1 (5 bases). This clonotype was sampled from a man younger than 35 in good health. Some clones in this sample may be carry-over from other donors' samples. Sequences were obtained from naive CD4+ T cells from PBMCs. Stated subset: CD45RA+ positively selected. The CDR3, as DNA: TGTGCCAGCAGCGTAGGACAGAACACAGATACGCAGTATTTT. Residues: CASSVGQNTDTQYF.